This T cell receptor beta chain emerged from a study of T cell responses to AZD1222 COVID-19 vaccine. Findings of the study overall: Only a handful of individuals given AZD1222 were seropositive at baseline.

As for this clone: Its specificity is not known.

The method was immunoSEQ multiplex PCR; TCRdb's version includes in-frame clones alone and lacks a portion of them. The sample has around 180,000 clones; about 92% are singletons. The sequence was obtained from an adult in good health. The starting material was peripheral blood, obtained on day 0 of AZD1222 vaccination.

The CDR3 DNA sequence: TGTGCCAGCAGCTGGGGACAGAACACTGAAGCTTTCTTT. This sequence encodes CASSWGQNTEAFF. The V gene is TRBV5-6, the J gene TRBJ1-1, with D perhaps TRBD1 (6 bases). CDR1 is SGHDT, CDR2 YYEEEE, per germline. Trimming left V 3 bases short and J 1 base short, with 7 bases between. This CDR3 spans 13 amino acids.